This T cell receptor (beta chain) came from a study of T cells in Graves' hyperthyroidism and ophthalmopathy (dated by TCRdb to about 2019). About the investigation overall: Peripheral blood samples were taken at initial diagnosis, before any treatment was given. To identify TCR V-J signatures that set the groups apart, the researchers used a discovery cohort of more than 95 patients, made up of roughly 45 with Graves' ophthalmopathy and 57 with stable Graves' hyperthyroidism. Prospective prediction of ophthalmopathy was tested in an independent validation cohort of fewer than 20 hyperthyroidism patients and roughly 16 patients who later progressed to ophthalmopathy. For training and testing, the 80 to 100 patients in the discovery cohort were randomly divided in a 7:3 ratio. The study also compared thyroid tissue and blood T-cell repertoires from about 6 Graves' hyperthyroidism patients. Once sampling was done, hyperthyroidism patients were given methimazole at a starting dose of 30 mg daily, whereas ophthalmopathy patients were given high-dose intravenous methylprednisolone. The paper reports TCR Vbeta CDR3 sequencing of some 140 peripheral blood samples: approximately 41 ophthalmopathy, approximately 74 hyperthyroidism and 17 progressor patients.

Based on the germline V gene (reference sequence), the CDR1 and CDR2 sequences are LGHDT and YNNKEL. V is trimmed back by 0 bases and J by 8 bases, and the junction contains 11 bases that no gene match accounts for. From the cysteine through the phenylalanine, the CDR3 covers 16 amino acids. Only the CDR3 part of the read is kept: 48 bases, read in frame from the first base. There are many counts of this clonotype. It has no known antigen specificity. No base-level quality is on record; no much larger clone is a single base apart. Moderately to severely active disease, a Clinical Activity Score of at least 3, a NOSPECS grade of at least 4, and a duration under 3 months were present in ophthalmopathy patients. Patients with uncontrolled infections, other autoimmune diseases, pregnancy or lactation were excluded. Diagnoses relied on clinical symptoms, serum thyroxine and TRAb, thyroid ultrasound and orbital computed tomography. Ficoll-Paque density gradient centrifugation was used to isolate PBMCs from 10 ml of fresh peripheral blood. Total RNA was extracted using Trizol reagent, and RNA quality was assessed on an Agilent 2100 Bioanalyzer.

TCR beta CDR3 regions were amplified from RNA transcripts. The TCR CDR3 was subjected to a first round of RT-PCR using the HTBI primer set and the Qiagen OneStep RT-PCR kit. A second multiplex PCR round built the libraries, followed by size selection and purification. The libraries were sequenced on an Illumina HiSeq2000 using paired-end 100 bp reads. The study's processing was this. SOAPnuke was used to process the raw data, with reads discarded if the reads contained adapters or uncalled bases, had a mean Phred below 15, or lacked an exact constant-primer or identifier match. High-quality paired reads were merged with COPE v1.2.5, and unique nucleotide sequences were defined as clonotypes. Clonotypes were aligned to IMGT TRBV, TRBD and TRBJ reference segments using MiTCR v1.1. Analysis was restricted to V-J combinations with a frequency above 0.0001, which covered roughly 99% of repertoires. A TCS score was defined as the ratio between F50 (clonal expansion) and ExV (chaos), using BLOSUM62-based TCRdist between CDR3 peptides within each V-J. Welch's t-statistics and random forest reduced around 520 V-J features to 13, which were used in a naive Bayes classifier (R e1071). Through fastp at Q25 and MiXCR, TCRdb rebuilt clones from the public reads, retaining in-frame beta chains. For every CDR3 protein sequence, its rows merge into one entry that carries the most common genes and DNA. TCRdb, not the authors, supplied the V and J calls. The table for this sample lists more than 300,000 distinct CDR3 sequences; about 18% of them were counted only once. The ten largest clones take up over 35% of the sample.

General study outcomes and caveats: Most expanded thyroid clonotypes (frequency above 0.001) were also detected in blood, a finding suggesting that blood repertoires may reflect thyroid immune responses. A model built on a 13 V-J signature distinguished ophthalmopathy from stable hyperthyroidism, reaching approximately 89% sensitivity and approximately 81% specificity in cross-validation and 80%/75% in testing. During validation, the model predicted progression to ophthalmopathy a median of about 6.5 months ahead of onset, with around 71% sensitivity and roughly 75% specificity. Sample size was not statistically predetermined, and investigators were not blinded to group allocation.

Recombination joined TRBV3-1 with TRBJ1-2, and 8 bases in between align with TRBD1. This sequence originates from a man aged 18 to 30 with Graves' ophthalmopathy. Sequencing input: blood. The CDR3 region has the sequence CASSQEGTGDRGGYTF. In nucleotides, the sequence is TGTGCCAGCAGCCAAGAGGGGACAGGAGATCGTGGCGGCTACACCTTC.